This T cell receptor (beta chain) was retrieved from a study of blood T cell repertoires in COVID-19. This table comes from immunoSEQ multiplex PCR, and its TCRdb copy is limited to in-frame clones, with some not included. This table has approximately 120,000 clones, 70% to 90% appearing once. The source material was peripheral blood. The receptor comes from a human donor in a cohort sampled during active COVID-19.

CDR3: CASSAGPGAFF. In nucleotides, the CDR3 is TGTGCCAGTAGTGCGGGACCCGGAGCTTTCTTT. The gene calls are TRBV19 and TRBJ1-1, with a possible D match to TRBD1 (5 bases). The CDR3 spans 11 residues. The germline V gene encodes CDR1 LNHDA and CDR2 SQIVND (reference sequence). V was shortened by 5 bases and J by 10 bases, with 11 bases between the two germline ends.